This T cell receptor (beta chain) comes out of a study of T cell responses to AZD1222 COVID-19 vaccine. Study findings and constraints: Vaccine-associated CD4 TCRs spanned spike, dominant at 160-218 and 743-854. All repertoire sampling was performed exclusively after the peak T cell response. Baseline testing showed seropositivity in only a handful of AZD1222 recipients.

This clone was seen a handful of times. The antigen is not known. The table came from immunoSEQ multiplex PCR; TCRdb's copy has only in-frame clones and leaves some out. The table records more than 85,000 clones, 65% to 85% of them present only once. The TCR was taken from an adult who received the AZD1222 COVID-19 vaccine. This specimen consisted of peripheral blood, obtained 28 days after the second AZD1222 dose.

CDR3 coding DNA: TGTGCCAGCAGCTTAGACAGGGGGCGCGGAGAGACCCAGTACTTC. As protein: CASSLDRGRGETQYF. J is TRBJ2-5 and V is TRBV11-3; the match to TRBD1 covers 8 bases. V lost 0 bases and J lost 4; bases outside the gene matches: 4. Germline CDR1 SGHNT, CDR2 YENEEA. This CDR3 has 15 residues.